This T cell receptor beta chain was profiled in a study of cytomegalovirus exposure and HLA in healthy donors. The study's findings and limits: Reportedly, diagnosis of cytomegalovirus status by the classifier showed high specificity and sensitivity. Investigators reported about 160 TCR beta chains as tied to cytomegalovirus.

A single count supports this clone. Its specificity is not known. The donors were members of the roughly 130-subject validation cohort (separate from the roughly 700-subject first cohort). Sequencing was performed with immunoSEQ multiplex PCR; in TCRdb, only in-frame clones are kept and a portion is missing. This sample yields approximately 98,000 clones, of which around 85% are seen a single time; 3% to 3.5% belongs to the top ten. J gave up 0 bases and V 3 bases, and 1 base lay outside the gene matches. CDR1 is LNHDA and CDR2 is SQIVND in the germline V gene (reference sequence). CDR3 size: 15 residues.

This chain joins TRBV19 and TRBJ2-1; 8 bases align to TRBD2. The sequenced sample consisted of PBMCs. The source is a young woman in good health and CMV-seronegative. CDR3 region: CASSIGGGSYNEQFF. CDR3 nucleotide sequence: TGTGCCAGTAGTATCGGGGGGGGCTCCTACAATGAGCAGTTCTTC.